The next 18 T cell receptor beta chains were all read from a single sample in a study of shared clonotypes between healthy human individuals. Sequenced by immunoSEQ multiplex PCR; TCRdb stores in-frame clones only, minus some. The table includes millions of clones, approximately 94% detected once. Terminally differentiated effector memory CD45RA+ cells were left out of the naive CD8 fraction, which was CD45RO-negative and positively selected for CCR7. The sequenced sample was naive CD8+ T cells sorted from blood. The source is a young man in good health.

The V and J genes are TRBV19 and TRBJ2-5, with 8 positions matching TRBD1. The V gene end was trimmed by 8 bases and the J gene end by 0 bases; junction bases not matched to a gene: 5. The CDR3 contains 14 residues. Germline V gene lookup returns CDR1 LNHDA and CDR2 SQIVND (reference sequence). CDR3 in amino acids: CASWTGKYQETQYF. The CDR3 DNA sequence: TGTGCCAGTTGGACAGGGAAGTACCAAGAGACCCAGTACTTC.

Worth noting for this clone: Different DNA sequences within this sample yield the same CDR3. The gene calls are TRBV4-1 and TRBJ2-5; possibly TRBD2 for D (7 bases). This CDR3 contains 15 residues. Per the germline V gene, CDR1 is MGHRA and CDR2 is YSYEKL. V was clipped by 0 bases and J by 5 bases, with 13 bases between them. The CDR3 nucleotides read TGCGCCAGCAGCCAAGAACGGGGGGCGGGTGAGACCCAGTACTTC. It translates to CASSQERGAGETQYF.

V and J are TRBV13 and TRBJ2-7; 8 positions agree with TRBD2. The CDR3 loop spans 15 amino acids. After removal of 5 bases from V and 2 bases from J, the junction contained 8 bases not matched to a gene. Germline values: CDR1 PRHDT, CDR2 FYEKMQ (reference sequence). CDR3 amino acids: CASSERTSWAYEQYF. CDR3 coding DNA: TGTGCCAGCAGCGAAAGGACTAGCTGGGCCTACGAGCAGTACTTC. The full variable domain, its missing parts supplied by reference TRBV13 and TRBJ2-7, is AAGVIQSPRHLIKEKRETATLKCYPIPRHDTVYWYQQGPGQDPQFLISFYEKMQSDKGSIPDRFSAQQFSDYHSELNMSSLELGDSALYFCASSERTSWAYEQYFGPGTRLTVT.

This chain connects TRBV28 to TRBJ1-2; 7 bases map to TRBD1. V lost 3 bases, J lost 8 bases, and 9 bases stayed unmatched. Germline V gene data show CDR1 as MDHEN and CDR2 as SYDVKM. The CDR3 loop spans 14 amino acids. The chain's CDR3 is CASSFRMTGYGYTF. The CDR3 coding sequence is TGTGCCAGCAGTTTTCGGATGACAGGGTACGGCTACACCTTC.

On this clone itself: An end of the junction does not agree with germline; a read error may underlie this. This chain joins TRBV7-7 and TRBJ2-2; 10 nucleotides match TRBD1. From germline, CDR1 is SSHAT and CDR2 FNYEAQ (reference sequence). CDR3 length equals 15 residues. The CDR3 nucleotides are TGTGCTAGCAGCTTACAGACAGGGGGCCACGGGGAGCTGTTTTTT. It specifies CASSLQTGGHGELFF.

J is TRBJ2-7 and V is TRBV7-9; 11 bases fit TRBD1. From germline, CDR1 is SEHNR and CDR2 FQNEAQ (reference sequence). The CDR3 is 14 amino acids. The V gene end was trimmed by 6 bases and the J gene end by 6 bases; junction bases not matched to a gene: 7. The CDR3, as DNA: TGTGCCAGCAGTCGGACAGGGGGCTTCGTCGAGCAGTACTTC. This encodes CASSRTGGFVEQYF.

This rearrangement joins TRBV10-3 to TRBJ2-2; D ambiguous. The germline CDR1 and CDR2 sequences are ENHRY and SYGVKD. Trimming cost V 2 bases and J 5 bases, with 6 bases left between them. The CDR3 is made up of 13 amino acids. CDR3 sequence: CAISEVGTGELFF. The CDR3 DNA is TGTGCCATCAGTGAGGTGGGGACCGGGGAGCTGTTTTTT.

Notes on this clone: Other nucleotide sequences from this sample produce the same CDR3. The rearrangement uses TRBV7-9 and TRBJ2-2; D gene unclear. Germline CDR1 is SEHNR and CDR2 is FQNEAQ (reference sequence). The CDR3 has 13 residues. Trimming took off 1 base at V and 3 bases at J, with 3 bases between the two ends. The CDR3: CASSLGHTGELFF. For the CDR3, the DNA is TGTGCCAGCAGCTTAGGTCACACCGGGGAGCTGTTTTTT.

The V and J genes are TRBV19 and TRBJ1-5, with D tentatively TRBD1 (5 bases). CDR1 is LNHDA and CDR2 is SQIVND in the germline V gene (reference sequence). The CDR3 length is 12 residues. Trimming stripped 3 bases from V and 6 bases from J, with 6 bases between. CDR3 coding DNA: TGTGCCAGTAGTATTCAGGGTCAGCCCCAGCATTTT. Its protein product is CASSIQGQPQHF.

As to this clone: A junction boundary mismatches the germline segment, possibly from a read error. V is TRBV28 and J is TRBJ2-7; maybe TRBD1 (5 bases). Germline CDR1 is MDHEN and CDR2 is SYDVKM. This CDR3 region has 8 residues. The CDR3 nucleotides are TGTGCCAGCAGCATAGGGGACTTC. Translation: CASSIGDF.

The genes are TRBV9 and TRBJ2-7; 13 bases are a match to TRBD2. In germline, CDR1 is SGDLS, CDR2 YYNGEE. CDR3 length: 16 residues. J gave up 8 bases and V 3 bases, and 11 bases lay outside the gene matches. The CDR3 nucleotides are TGTGCCAGCAGCGGACTAGCGGGGGGCCCCCTTGAGCAGCAGTACTTC. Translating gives CASSGLAGGPLEQQYF.

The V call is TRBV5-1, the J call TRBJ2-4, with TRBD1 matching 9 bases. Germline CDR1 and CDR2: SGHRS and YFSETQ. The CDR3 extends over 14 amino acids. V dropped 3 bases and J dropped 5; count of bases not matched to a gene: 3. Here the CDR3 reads CASSSTGGENIQYF. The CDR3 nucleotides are TGCGCCAGCAGCTCAACAGGGGGCGAAAACATTCAGTACTTC.

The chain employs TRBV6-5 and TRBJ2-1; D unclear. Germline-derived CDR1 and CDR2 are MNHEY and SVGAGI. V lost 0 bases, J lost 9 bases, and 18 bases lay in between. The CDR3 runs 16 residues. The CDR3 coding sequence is TGTGCCAGCAGTTACTCGATAGGTGACACTACAAGTGAGCAGTTCTTC. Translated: CASSYSIGDTTSEQFF.

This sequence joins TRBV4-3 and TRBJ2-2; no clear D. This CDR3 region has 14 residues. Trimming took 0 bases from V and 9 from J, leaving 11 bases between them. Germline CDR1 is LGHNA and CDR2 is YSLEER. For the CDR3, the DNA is TGCGCCAGCAGCCAAGATTCTCCGGGCTGGGAGCTGTTTTTT. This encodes CASSQDSPGWELFF.

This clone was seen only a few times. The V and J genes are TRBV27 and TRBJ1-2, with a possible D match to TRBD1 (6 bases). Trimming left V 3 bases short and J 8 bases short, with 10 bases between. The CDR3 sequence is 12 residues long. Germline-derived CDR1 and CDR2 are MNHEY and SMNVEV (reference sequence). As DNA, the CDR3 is TGTGCCAGCAGTTTGTCAGGGGCCGGCTACACCTTC. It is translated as CASSLSGAGYTF.

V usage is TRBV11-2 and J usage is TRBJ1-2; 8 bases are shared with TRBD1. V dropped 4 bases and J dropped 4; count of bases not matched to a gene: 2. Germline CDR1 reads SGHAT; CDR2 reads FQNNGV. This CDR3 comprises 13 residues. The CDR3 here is CASSYGQGYGYTF. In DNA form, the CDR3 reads TGTGCCAGCAGCTATGGACAGGGCTATGGCTACACCTTC.

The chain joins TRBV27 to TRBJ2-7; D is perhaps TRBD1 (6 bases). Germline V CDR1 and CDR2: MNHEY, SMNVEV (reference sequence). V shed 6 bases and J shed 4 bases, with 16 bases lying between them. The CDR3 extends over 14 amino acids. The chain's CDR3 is CASSLTGFPYEQYF. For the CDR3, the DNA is TGTGCCAGCAGCCTCACAGGGTTTCCTTACGAGCAGTACTTC.

CDR3 sequence (DNA): TGTGCCAGCAGCCGGTCGGGGGCCAACGTCCTGACTTTC. It translates to CASSRSGANVLTF. This chain uses TRBV5-8 with TRBJ2-6; the D is unclear. CDR1 and CDR2 from the germline V gene are SGHTS and YDEGEE. Trimming took off 4 bases at V and 4 bases at J, with 6 bases between the two ends. This CDR3 region has 13 residues. Filled out from reference TRBV5-8 and TRBJ2-6, the complete variable domain reads EAGVTQSPTHLIKTRGQQATLRCSPISGHTSVYWYQQALGLGLQFLLWYDEGEERNRGNFPPRFSGRQFPNYSSELNVNALELEDSALYLCASSRSGANVLTFGAGSRLTVL.